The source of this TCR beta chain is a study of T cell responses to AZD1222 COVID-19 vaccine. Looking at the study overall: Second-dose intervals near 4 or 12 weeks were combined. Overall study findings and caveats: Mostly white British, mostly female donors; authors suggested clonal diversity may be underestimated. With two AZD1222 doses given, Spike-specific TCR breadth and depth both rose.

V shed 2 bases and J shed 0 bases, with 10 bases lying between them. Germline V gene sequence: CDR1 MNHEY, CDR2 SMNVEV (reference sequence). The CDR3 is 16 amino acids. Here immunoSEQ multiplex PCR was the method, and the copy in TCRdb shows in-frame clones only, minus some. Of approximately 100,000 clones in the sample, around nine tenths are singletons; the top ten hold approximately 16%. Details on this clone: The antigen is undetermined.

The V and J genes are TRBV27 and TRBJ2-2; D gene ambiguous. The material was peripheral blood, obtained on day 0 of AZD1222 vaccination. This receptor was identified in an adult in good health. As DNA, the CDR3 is TGTGCCAGCAGTTTACGGTCCTCGACGAACACCGGGGAGCTGTTTTTT. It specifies CASSLRSSTNTGELFF.